The 27 T cell receptor beta chains given below trace back to one sample, sequenced in a study of immune evolution from preneoplasia to lung adenocarcinoma. Data came from immunoSEQ multiplex PCR; TCRdb stores just in-frame clones and leaves some out. The data contain about 16,000 clones, about 86% of them singletons. Sequences were obtained from FFPE invasive lung adenocarcinoma tissue. The receptors originated from a person aged 65 to 85 with invasive lung adenocarcinoma.

This clone was found once. The chain joins TRBV9 to TRBJ2-5, with TRBD2 as a possible D gene (6 bases). This CDR3 is built from 15 residues. In germline, CDR1 is SGDLS, CDR2 YYNGEE. V dropped 0 bases and J dropped 1 base, with 10 bases sitting between them. The CDR3 is CASSVGPSAQETQYF. The DNA of the CDR3 is TGTGCCAGCAGCGTAGGCCCTAGCGCCCAAGAGACCCAGTACTTC.

This clone was observed a single time. The V call is TRBV7-9, the J call TRBJ1-4; perhaps TRBD1 as D (5 bases). V gave up 5 bases and J gave up 7 bases, with 23 bases separating them. From germline, CDR1 is SEHNR and CDR2 FQNEAQ (reference sequence). The CDR3 runs 17 residues. The CDR3 DNA reads as TGTGCCAGCAGCATCGAGGGACGTTCCAAGTCCGGTGAAAAACTGTTTTTT. Its protein is CASSIEGRSKSGEKLFF.

The chain couples TRBV7-9 to TRBJ2-1; D is perhaps TRBD1 or TRBD2 (5 bases each). The CDR3 runs to 14 residues. CDR1 and CDR2 (germline): SEHNR, FQNEAQ (reference sequence). V lost 2 bases, J lost 7 bases, and 12 bases lay in between. This chain's CDR3 is CASSLTQGPNEQFF. For the CDR3, the DNA is TGTGCCAGCAGCTTAACTCAGGGACCTAATGAGCAGTTCTTC.

The chain joins TRBV7-9 to TRBJ2-2; TRBD1 matches 9 bases. In germline, CDR1 is SEHNR, CDR2 FQNEAQ (reference sequence). The CDR3 spans 17 residues. J lost 2 bases, V lost 2 bases, and 6 bases had no gene match. As DNA, the CDR3 is TGTGCCAGCAGCTTACGTGGACAGGGGTTCAACACCGGGGAGCTGTTTTTT. It is translated as CASSLRGQGFNTGELFF. Together with reference TRBV7-9 and TRBJ2-2, the CDR3 gives the full variable domain: DTGVSQNPRHKITKRGQNVTFRCDPISEHNRLYWYRQTLGQGPEFLTYFQNEAQLEKSRLLSDRFSAERPKGSFSTLEIQRTEQGDSAMYLCASSLRGQGFNTGELFFGEGSRLTVL.

The V call is TRBV11-2, the J call TRBJ1-1; D is unclear. The CDR3 spans 13 residues. The V and J ends lost 0 bases and 7 bases respectively, with 9 bases between them. Germline loops: CDR1 SGHAT, CDR2 FQNNGV. CDR3 nucleotides: TGTGCCAGCAGCTTAGAGGGCTGGGTTGAAGCTTTCTTT. Translating gives CASSLEGWVEAFF.

The chain recombines TRBV2 with TRBJ1-1; tentative D call: TRBD1 (5 bases). Germline CDR1 is SNHLY and CDR2 is FYNNEI. Trimming pared 7 bases from V and 0 bases from J, leaving 15 bases between. This CDR3 has 15 amino acids. CDR3 in DNA: TGTGCCAGCACCGGGACTTTAACCATGAACACTGAAGCTTTCTTT. Its protein product is CASTGTLTMNTEAFF.

The chain is built from TRBV25-1 and TRBJ1-1; D gene ambiguous. The CDR3 has 15 amino acids. Germline V gene sequence: CDR1 MGHDK, CDR2 SYGVNS. V was pared by 3 bases and J by 0 bases, with 11 bases between. Here the CDR3 DNA reads TGTGCCAGCAGTGATGGGCCGCGAGTGAACACTGAAGCTTTCTTT. Translation gives CASSDGPRVNTEAFF.

The chain is built from TRBV7-8 and TRBJ2-2, with D perhaps TRBD1 (6 bases). The CDR3 loop spans 15 amino acids. The V end lost 6 bases, the J end lost 1 base, and 12 bases lay between the germline ends. Germline V gives CDR1 SGHVS, CDR2 FQNEAQ. CDR3 DNA sequence: TGTGCCAGCAGATCCGGGACAAAGAACACCGGGGAGCTGTTTTTT. This sequence encodes CASRSGTKNTGELFF.

The V call is TRBV10-3, the J call TRBJ1-2, with 11 bases fitting TRBD1. CDR3 length: 11 residues. J was trimmed by 9 bases and V by 9 bases; bases with no gene match: 3. CDR1 and CDR2 from the germline V gene are ENHRY and SYGVKD. The CDR3 reads CAIGQGARYTF. In DNA form, the CDR3 reads TGTGCCATTGGACAGGGGGCTCGCTACACCTTC.

The J gene is TRBJ2-1, the V gene TRBV28; possibly TRBD2 for D (5 bases). Germline V gene data show CDR1 as MDHEN and CDR2 as SYDVKM. Trimming left V 3 bases short and J 7 bases short, with 16 bases between. The CDR3 runs 15 residues. The CDR3 loop is CASSFRPGLGNEQFF. CDR3 DNA: TGTGCCAGCAGTTTCCGTCCCGGACTGGGGAATGAGCAGTTCTTC.

The rearrangement uses TRBV9 and TRBJ1-5; 7 bases are shared with TRBD1. Germline V gives CDR1 SGDLS, CDR2 YYNGEE. There are 14 residues in the CDR3. Trimming removed 3 bases from V and 7 bases from J; junction bases left unmatched: 7. The CDR3 DNA reads TGTGCCAGCAGCGCTGGGACAGAAGGGCAGCCCCAGCATTTT. This encodes CASSAGTEGQPQHF. The complete variable domain, with remaining parts taken from reference TRBV9 and TRBJ1-5, reads DSGVTQTPKHLITATGQRVTLRCSPRSGDLSVYWYQQSLDQGLQFLIQYYNGEERAKGNILERFSAQQFPDLHSELNLSSLELGDSALYFCASSAGTEGQPQHFGDGTRLSIL.

This clone turned up a few times. V gene TRBV4-2 combines with J gene TRBJ1-1; D gene unclear. The CDR3 totals 14 residues. Germline V gene sequence: CDR1 LGHNA, CDR2 YNFKEQ. With 0 bases removed from V and 1 base from J, the gap between germline ends came to 6 bases. This chain's CDR3 is CASSQDYWNTEAFF. CDR3 in DNA: TGTGCCAGCAGCCAAGATTACTGGAACACTGAAGCTTTCTTT.

The gene calls are TRBV29-1 and TRBJ1-1; unclear D gene. Trimming cost V 4 bases and J 1 base, with 7 bases left between them. The V gene's germline CDR1 is SQVTM and CDR2 ANQGSEA. This CDR3 comprises 12 residues. CDR3 sequence (DNA): TGCAGCGTTGCGCGGGCGAACACTGAAGCTTTCTTT. This encodes CSVARANTEAFF.

The chain carries TRBV15 and TRBJ1-5, with D tentatively TRBD1 (6 bases). This CDR3 is built from 15 residues. In germline, CDR1 is LNHNV, CDR2 YYDKDF (reference sequence). Deletions cut 4 bases from V and 3 bases from J, with 13 bases between. The DNA of the CDR3 is TGTGCCACCAGCACTCTAGGGGGGTCCAATCAGCCCCAGCATTTT. This encodes CATSTLGGSNQPQHF.

The chain combines TRBV6-4 with TRBJ2-7; 9 bases agree with TRBD2. Germline V gene lookup returns CDR1 MRHNA and CDR2 SNTAGT. The CDR3 totals 16 residues. The junction had 6 bases not matched to a gene; V was cut back by 0 bases and J by 3 bases. The DNA of the CDR3 is TGTGCCAGCAGTGACTCGGAGATAGCGGGGGACTACGAGCAGTACTTC. Translating it yields CASSDSEIAGDYEQYF.

The V and J genes are TRBV7-6 and TRBJ2-3; the D call may be TRBD1 or TRBD2 (5 bases each). The CDR3 has 14 residues. Trimming shortened V by 1 base and J by 4 bases, and 9 bases separated the two germline ends. From germline, CDR1 is SGHVS and CDR2 FNYEAQ. The CDR3 DNA reads TGTGCCAGCAGCTTAGTACCGGGGCCAGATACGCAGTATTTT. Its protein product is CASSLVPGPDTQYF.

This chain joins TRBV1 and TRBJ2-5; the table calls TRBD2, which could not be checked here. TRBV1 is listed as a pseudogene. The length of the CDR3 is 14 residues. The DNA of the CDR3 is TGCACCAGCAGCGTCTCGGGAGATGGTGAGACCCAGTACTTC. It yields the protein CTSSVSGDGETQYF.

This sequence joins TRBV19 and TRBJ1-2; the D is unclear. Deletions cut 3 bases from V and 4 bases from J, with 15 bases between. The germline CDR1 and CDR2 sequences are LNHDA and SQIVND (reference sequence). The length of the CDR3 is 15 residues. The CDR3 protein is CASSMGARGIYGYTF. CDR3 nucleotides: TGTGCCAGTAGTATGGGAGCACGAGGGATCTATGGCTACACCTTC.

The chain employs TRBV5-6 and TRBJ2-1, with D unclear. Trimming pared 4 bases from V and 3 bases from J, leaving 8 bases between. The CDR3 is made up of 13 amino acids. Germline CDR1 reads SGHDT; CDR2 reads YYEEEE. The CDR3 reads CASSPDDYNEQFF. The CDR3 DNA sequence: TGTGCCAGCAGCCCGGACGACTACAATGAGCAGTTCTTC.

CDR3 region: CASSPWGNSNTGELFF. The CDR3 DNA is TGCGCCAGCAGCCCCTGGGGTAACTCGAACACCGGGGAGCTGTTTTTT. V is TRBV5-1 and J is TRBJ2-2, with D uncertain. The V gene lost 4 bases and the J gene lost 0 bases, with 13 bases spanning the gap. Germline assignment: CDR1 SGHRS and CDR2 YFSETQ. The CDR3 is made up of 16 amino acids.

This clone has just one count. This chain connects TRBV7-9 to TRBJ2-5; D perhaps matches TRBD2 (5 bases). This CDR3 has 14 amino acids. V shed 3 bases and J shed 1 base, with 9 bases lying between them. The germline CDR1 and CDR2 sequences are SEHNR and FQNEAQ (reference sequence). CDR3 nucleotide sequence: TGTGCCAGCAGCTTGGACTCGACCCAAGAGACCCAGTACTTC. This encodes CASSLDSTQETQYF.

The chain employs TRBV5-8 and TRBJ2-6; D uncertain. The germline gives CDR1 SGHTS, CDR2 YDEGEE. The V end was cut by 4 bases, the J end by 4 bases, with 15 bases between. This CDR3 is 16 amino acids long. CDR3 DNA sequence: TGTGCCAGCAGCCCCCGGGCAGCGAACGGGGCCAACGTCCTGACTTTC. Its protein is CASSPRAANGANVLTF.

The CDR3 region has the DNA TGTGCCAGCAGTTCCCGGGTAGGGGGGAACTATGGCTACACCTTC. This sequence encodes CASSSRVGGNYGYTF. This chain joins TRBV6-5 and TRBJ1-2, with D possibly matching TRBD1 (6 bases). This CDR3 has 15 amino acids. Trimming took off 4 bases at V and 2 bases at J, with 14 bases between the two ends. Germline V CDR1 and CDR2: MNHEY, SVGAGI.

The V call is TRBV25-1, the J call TRBJ1-2; D is ambiguous. The CDR3 runs to 13 residues. V was cut by 6 bases and J by 4 bases, with 12 bases left in between. Germline CDR1 reads MGHDK; CDR2 reads SYGVNS. CDR3 amino acids: CASRGGRGYGYTF. CDR3 coding DNA: TGTGCCAGCAGGGGAGGCCGAGGCTATGGCTACACCTTC.

The chain couples TRBV28 to TRBJ2-5, with D possibly matching TRBD2 (5 bases). The CDR3 contains 11 residues. V was shortened by 6 bases and J by 7 bases, with 9 bases between the two germline ends. Germline CDR1 reads MDHEN; CDR2 reads SYDVKM. The CDR3 protein is CASSRAGTQYF. The CDR3 bases are TGTGCCAGCAGCCGCGCGGGGACCCAGTACTTC.

The chain links TRBV7-6 to TRBJ2-1; D is possibly TRBD1 or TRBD2 (5 bases each). This CDR3 comprises 13 residues. Trimming pared 0 bases from V and 9 bases from J, leaving 9 bases between. Germline values: CDR1 SGHVS, CDR2 FNYEAQ. The CDR3: CASSLARGSEQFF. As DNA, the CDR3 is TGTGCCAGCAGCTTAGCGAGGGGTTCTGAGCAGTTCTTC.

The V and J genes are TRBV6-5 and TRBJ1-1, with unresolved D. Between the trimmed V and J ends, which lost 4 bases and 1 base, there was a span of 13 bases. Germline assignment: CDR1 MNHEY and CDR2 SVGAGI. The CDR3 is 15 amino acids. CDR3 in DNA: TGTGCCAGCAGTTCCCCCGGGGTACCGAACACTGAAGCTTTCTTT. Amino acid sequence: CASSSPGVPNTEAFF.